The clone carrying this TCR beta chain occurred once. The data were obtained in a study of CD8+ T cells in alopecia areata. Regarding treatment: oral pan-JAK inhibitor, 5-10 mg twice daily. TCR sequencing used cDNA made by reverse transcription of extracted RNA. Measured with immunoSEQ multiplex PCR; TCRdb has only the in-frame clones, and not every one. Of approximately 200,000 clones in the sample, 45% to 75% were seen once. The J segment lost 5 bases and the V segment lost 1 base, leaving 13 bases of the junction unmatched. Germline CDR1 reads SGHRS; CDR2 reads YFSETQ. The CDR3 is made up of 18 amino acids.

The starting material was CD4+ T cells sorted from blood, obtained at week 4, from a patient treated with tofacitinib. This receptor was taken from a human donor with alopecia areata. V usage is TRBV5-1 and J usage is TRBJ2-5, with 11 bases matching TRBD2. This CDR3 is CASSLPPRASGRLETQYF. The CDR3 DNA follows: TGCGCCAGCAGCTTGCCCCCTCGAGCTAGCGGGAGGTTGGAGACCCAGTACTTC.